The 22 T cell receptor beta chains below come from one sample, sequenced in a study of blood T cell repertoires in COVID-19. Clones were sequenced by immunoSEQ multiplex PCR, and TCRdb holds only the in-frame ones, with some missing. The sample carries about 180,000 clones, 70% to 80% recorded once. The sequencing sample was made of PBMCs or T cells enriched from blood (not recorded which). The receptor source for this set is a man aged 55 to 70 who had been exposed to COVID-19.

This chain joins TRBV30 and TRBJ2-7, with a weak D call TRBD2 (6 bases). The CDR3 consists of 14 residues. The germline V gene encodes CDR1 GTSNPN and CDR2 SVGIG (reference sequence). Trimming shortened V by 5 bases and J by 3 bases, and 17 bases separated the two germline ends. CDR3 in amino acids: CAWQSTSWIYEQYF. DNA of the CDR3: TGTGCCTGGCAGTCGACTAGTTGGATCTACGAGCAGTACTTC.

This clone has only a few counts. The chain carries TRBV24-1 and TRBJ2-1, with a possible D match to TRBD2 (5 bases). The CDR3 extends over 16 amino acids. Trimming left V 9 bases short and J 0 bases short, with 17 bases between. Germline-derived CDR1 and CDR2 are KGHDR and SFDVKD. The CDR3 bases are TGTGCCACCCGTGGGATTGGACGGGACTCCTACAATGAGCAGTTCTTC. It is translated as CATRGIGRDSYNEQFF.

This clone was observed many times. This rearrangement joins TRBV3-1 (or the pseudogene TRBV3-2) to TRBJ1-1, with 11 nucleotides matching TRBD1. CDR1 LGHDT and CDR2 YNNKEL come from the germline V gene (reference sequence). The J segment lost 8 bases and the V segment lost 2 bases, leaving 4 bases of the junction unmatched. This CDR3 has 14 amino acids. In DNA, the CDR3 is TGTGCCAGCAGCCAACGCGGACAGGGGGCCGAAGCTTTCTTT. This gives the protein CASSQRGQGAEAFF.

This clone was seen a few times. The J gene is TRBJ2-7, the V gene TRBV2, with TRBD2 matching over 12 bases. Per germline, CDR1 SNHLY and CDR2 FYNNEI. The CDR3 has 17 residues. The V segment lost 8 bases and the J segment 5 bases; nucleotides outside the gene matches: 16. CDR3 DNA sequence: TGTGCCAGCCAGACTAGCGGGAGCCTAGTGAACCCTCACGAGCAGTACTTC. Translated, it gives CASQTSGSLVNPHEQYF.

This clone was seen ten or more times. This chain uses TRBV9 with TRBJ2-7; 9 bases are a match to TRBD1. The V gene's germline CDR1 is SGDLS and CDR2 YYNGEE. Trimming at V came to 2 bases and at J to 3 bases, leaving 6 bases not matched to a gene. There are 15 residues in the CDR3. CDR3 region: CASSVGTGKYYEQYF. In nucleotides, the CDR3 is TGTGCCAGCAGCGTCGGGACAGGGAAGTACTACGAGCAGTACTTC.

This clone was observed a handful of times. The V and J genes are TRBV10-3 and TRBJ1-4; 9 bases align to TRBD1. This CDR3 is built from 13 residues. Per the germline V gene, CDR1 is ENHRY and CDR2 is SYGVKD. The junction had 8 bases not matched to a gene; V was cut back by 10 bases and J by 8 bases. Here the CDR3 DNA reads TGTGCCACACAGCTACAGGGGGCGGAAAAACTGTTTTTT. It translates to CATQLQGAEKLFF.

The J gene is TRBJ2-5, the V gene TRBV19; TRBD1 matches at 9 bases. V shed 5 bases and J 1 base; nucleotides not matched to a gene: 14. Germline assignment: CDR1 LNHDA and CDR2 SQIVND (reference sequence). CDR3 length: 18 amino acids. CDR3 amino acids: CASSGEALQGAVQETQYF. The DNA for the CDR3 is TGTGCCAGTAGTGGGGAAGCTCTACAGGGGGCTGTCCAAGAGACCCAGTACTTC.

This clone occurred many times. This chain joins TRBV7-8 and TRBJ1-2, with TRBD1 matching 7 bases. This CDR3 is 15 amino acids long. V shed 5 bases, J shed 3 bases, and the junction held 9 bases outside the gene matches. Per germline, CDR1 SGHVS and CDR2 FQNEAQ. Written as DNA, the CDR3 is TGTGCCAGCAGCCAGAGAGTTGGACAGGACTATGGCTACACCTTC. It translates to CASSQRVGQDYGYTF. Filled out from reference TRBV7-8 and TRBJ1-2, the complete variable domain reads GAGVSQSPRYKVAKRGQDVALRCDPISGHVSLFWYQQALGQGPEFLTYFQNEAQLDKSGLPSDRFFAERPEGSVSTLKIQRTQQEDSAVYLCASSQRVGQDYGYTFGSGTRLTVV.

CDR3 DNA: TGTGCCAGCAGTCCGGACGGAAGGGGATATGGCTACACCTTC. The encoded protein is CASSPDGRGYGYTF. V and J are TRBV6-5 and TRBJ1-2; possibly TRBD1 for D (5 bases). CDR1 and CDR2 (germline): MNHEY, SVGAGI. The CDR3 has 14 amino acids. The V gene lost 5 bases and the J gene lost 5 bases, with 15 bases spanning the gap.

J is TRBJ2-3 and V is TRBV30; tentative D call: TRBD2 (6 bases). V dropped 0 bases and J dropped 1 base, with 14 bases sitting between them. The CDR3 sequence is 16 residues long. Germline V gives CDR1 GTSNPN, CDR2 SVGIG (reference sequence). CDR3 in DNA: TGTGCCTGGAGTGTACTGGCGGGGAGACGCACAGATACGCAGTATTTT. Protein: CAWSVLAGRRTDTQYF.

DNA of the CDR3: TGTGCTGACGACGCTAGCGGAGGGGGTCGTGAGCAGTTCTTC. Translating gives CADDASGGGREQFF. This chain joins TRBV7-3 and TRBJ2-1; a possible D gene is TRBD2 (7 bases). The CDR3 covers 14 residues. CDR1 is SGHTA and CDR2 is FQGTGA in the germline V gene.

The chain employs TRBV14 and TRBJ1-1; 9 nucleotides agree with TRBD1. This CDR3 region has 15 residues. Germline trimming cut 1 base from V and 1 base from J; bases unmatched to any gene: 1. CDR1 and CDR2 (germline): SGHDN, FVKESK. In DNA form, the CDR3 reads TGTGCCAGCAGCCAAGGACAGGGGGGGAACACTGAAGCTTTCTTT. This encodes CASSQGQGGNTEAFF.

A single count supports this clone. The gene calls are TRBV5-4 and TRBJ2-7; 8 bases are shared with TRBD1. V was clipped by 0 bases and J by 5 bases; unmatched bases: 4. Germline V CDR1 and CDR2: SGHNT, YYREEE (reference sequence). CDR3 length: 14 residues. CDR3 in DNA: TGTGCCAGCAGCTTGGGACAGGGGCGGAACGAGCAGTACTTC. Its protein is CASSLGQGRNEQYF.

The genes are TRBV5-1 and TRBJ1-5, with TRBD1 identical over 7 bases. Germline trimming cut 0 bases from V and 6 bases from J; bases unmatched to any gene: 3. CDR1 and CDR2 from the germline V gene are SGHRS and YFSETQ. The CDR3 spans 14 residues. The chain's CDR3 is CASSLEGAGQPQHF. The CDR3 DNA follows: TGCGCCAGCAGCTTGGAGGGGGCGGGTCAGCCCCAGCATTTT.

This clone was seen just once. The chain has TRBV19 and TRBJ2-6; D is unresolved. The CDR3 contains 16 residues. The V and J ends lost 1 base and 0 bases respectively, with 7 bases between them. The germline CDR1 and CDR2 sequences are LNHDA and SQIVND (reference sequence). Written as DNA, the CDR3 is TGTGCCAGTAGTATAGGTCGCAGCTCTGGGGCCAACGTCCTGACTTTC. It codes for CASSIGRSSGANVLTF. The entire variable domain, with the rest obtained from reference TRBV19 and TRBJ2-6, is as follows: DGGITQSPKYLFRKEGQNVTLSCEQNLNHDAMYWYRQDPGQGLRLIYYSQIVNDFQKGDIAEGYSVSREKKESFPLTVTSAQKNPTAFYLCASSIGRSSGANVLTFGAGSRLTVL.

The V and J genes are TRBV7-2 and TRBJ2-2; 10 bases line up with TRBD2. Germline values: CDR1 SGHTA, CDR2 FQGNSA. After removal of 2 bases from V and 4 bases from J, the junction contained 1 base not matched to a gene. The CDR3 runs 15 residues. The CDR3 nucleotides read TGTGCCAGCAGCTTACTAGCGGGAGCCACCGGGGAGCTGTTTTTT. This codes for CASSLLAGATGELFF.

This clone has just a few counts. The rearrangement uses TRBV24-1 and TRBJ2-7; no firm D call. This CDR3 has 13 residues. V dropped 4 bases and J dropped 0 bases, with 6 bases sitting between them. Germline-derived CDR1 and CDR2 are KGHDR and SFDVKD. CDR3 DNA: TGTGCCACCAGTGAAGCACTCTCCTACGAGCAGTACTTC. Translation: CATSEALSYEQYF.

The rearrangement links TRBV7-2 to TRBJ1-2; no reliable D call. V was trimmed by 2 bases and J by 8 bases, leaving 21 bases between them. The germline V gene has CDR1 SGHTA and CDR2 FQGNSA. CDR3 length: 16 amino acids. The CDR3, as DNA: TGTGCCAGCAGCTTAAAAATAGACCCAGGATCCCGAGGCTACACCTTC. Translated, it gives CASSLKIDPGSRGYTF.

V is TRBV19 and J is TRBJ1-5; no reliable D call. Trimming stripped 3 bases from V and 0 bases from J, with 12 bases between. The CDR3 is made up of 16 amino acids. Germline CDR1 LNHDA, CDR2 SQIVND (reference sequence). The CDR3 reads CASSIQAGRSNQPQHF. For the CDR3, the DNA is TGTGCCAGTAGTATTCAGGCCGGCCGTAGCAATCAGCCCCAGCATTTT.

The gene calls are TRBV27 and TRBJ2-7, with 9 positions matching TRBD1. The V segment lost 5 bases and the J segment 4 bases; nucleotides outside the gene matches: 15. The germline CDR1 and CDR2 sequences are MNHEY and SMNVEV (reference sequence). The CDR3 is made up of 17 amino acids. CDR3 sequence: CASSPSHTGGRGYEQYF. The CDR3 coding sequence is TGTGCCAGCAGTCCCTCTCATACAGGGGGCCGGGGATACGAGCAGTACTTC.

V is TRBV9 and J is TRBJ2-1; 11 bases are shared with TRBD2. The CDR3 contains 12 residues. Germline trimming cut 4 bases from V and 9 bases from J; bases unmatched to any gene: 0. CDR1 is SGDLS, CDR2 YYNGEE, per germline. The CDR3 nucleotides are TGTGCCAGCAGCCTAGCGGGAGGTGAGCAGTTCTTC. It encodes CASSLAGGEQFF.

The J gene is TRBJ1-1, the V gene TRBV19; 7 bases map to TRBD1. Looked up from germline, CDR1 is LNHDA and CDR2 is SQIVND (reference sequence). V dropped 10 bases and J dropped 3; count of bases not matched to a gene: 8. CDR3 length equals 13 residues. CDR3 in DNA: TGTGCCACCCTGACAGGGAAGTACACTGAAGCTTTCTTT. Protein sequence: CATLTGKYTEAFF.